The sequence of this TCR beta chain was determined in a study of blood T cell repertoires in COVID-19. The wider study: Samples taken during acute and convalescent COVID-19 were collected in the United States, Italy and Spain. Nucleic acid was either cDNA or gDNA, and it came from T cells, B-cell-depleted T cells, or PBMCs.

The germline V and J ends were trimmed by 4 bases and 4 bases, with 15 bases remaining between them. From germline, CDR1 is SGDLS and CDR2 YYNGEE. CDR3 size: 15 residues. Repertoires were generated with immunoSEQ multiplex PCR, while TCRdb's copy carries only in-frame clones and drops some. The repertoire has roughly 150,000 clones, about 81% of them found once; the top ten carry 7.3%. Cohort assignment relied on participant-reported clinical history. This clonotype was obtained from a man aged 45-60 years who had recovered from COVID-19. The rearrangement links TRBV9 to TRBJ2-4, with D unclear. The sample taken for sequencing was PBMCs or T cells enriched from blood (not recorded which). The CDR3 sequence: CASSPFTGEKNIQYF. The DNA for the CDR3 is TGTGCCAGCAGCCCCTTCACGGGTGAAAAAAACATTCAGTACTTC.